What follows are 27 T cell receptor beta chains derived from one specimen sequenced in a study of cytomegalovirus exposure and HLA in healthy donors. Amplification used 60 Vbeta primers and 13 Jbeta primers. The protocol was immunoSEQ multiplex PCR, while the TCRdb copy is restricted to in-frame clones and leaves out a portion. The sample contains fewer than 200,000 clones, 60% to 80% of which appear only once. The sample was PBMCs. The receptors shown here come from a man between 18 and 29 years old in good health and CMV-seropositive.

Worth noting for this clone: The sample contains more than one DNA sequence encoding this CDR3. The genes are TRBV2 and TRBJ1-3; D call uncertain. The CDR3 spans 15 residues. Germline V gives CDR1 SNHLY, CDR2 FYNNEI. V dropped 5 bases and J dropped 0 bases, with 11 bases sitting between them. CDR3 nucleotides: TGTGCCAGCAGTCCCCCCAGAGGCTCTGGAAACACCATATATTTT. Encoded protein: CASSPPRGSGNTIYF.

The chain couples TRBV11-2 to TRBJ2-1, with 12 nucleotides matching TRBD2. Germline assignment: CDR1 SGHAT and CDR2 FQNNGV. This CDR3 has 17 amino acids. The ends lost 4 bases at V and 8 bases at J; junction bases unmatched: 12. The CDR3 spells CASSSRLAGAAGDEQFF. The CDR3 region has the DNA TGTGCCAGCAGCTCAAGACTAGCGGGAGCAGCGGGCGATGAGCAGTTCTTC.

This chain joins TRBV2 and TRBJ1-1; 7 positions match TRBD1. From germline, CDR1 is SNHLY and CDR2 FYNNEI. The CDR3 length is 13 residues. Trimming cost V 9 bases and J 0 bases; bases outside gene matches: 4. CDR3 DNA: TGTGCCAGTTGGGACAGATTGAACACTGAAGCTTTCTTT. It encodes CASWDRLNTEAFF.

This clone showed up just a few times. This rearrangement joins TRBV5-1 to TRBJ2-7; the match to TRBD2 covers 10 bases. The germline gives CDR1 SGHRS, CDR2 YFSETQ. This CDR3 has 18 amino acids. V trimming: 1 base; J trimming: 3 bases; junction bases outside the gene matches: 13. CDR3 in amino acids: CASSLLSSGSHLRYEQYF. In DNA, the CDR3 is TGCGCCAGCAGCTTGTTATCTAGCGGGAGCCACTTGCGCTACGAGCAGTACTTC.

The count of this clone is one. The chain employs TRBV15 and TRBJ1-2, with unresolved D. V shed 1 base and J shed 4 bases, with 10 bases lying between them. There are 14 residues in the CDR3. Germline-derived CDR1 and CDR2 are LNHNV and YYDKDF (reference sequence). The CDR3 region is CATSRAGSLYGYTF. CDR3 sequence (DNA): TGTGCCACCAGCAGAGCTGGGAGCCTCTATGGCTACACCTTC. Complete variable domain (other parts from reference TRBV15 and TRBJ1-2): DAMVIQNPRYQVTQFGKPVTLSCSQTLNHNVMYWYQQKSSQAPKLLFHYYDKDFNNEADTPDNFQSRRPNTSFCFLDIRSPGLGDTAMYLCATSRAGSLYGYTFGSGTRLTVV.

This chain connects TRBV4-1 to TRBJ2-2; D is unresolved. The CDR3 length is 15 residues. Trimming left V 0 bases short and J 5 bases short, with 10 bases between. Germline CDR1 and CDR2: MGHRA and YSYEKL. CDR3 DNA sequence: TGCGCCAGCAGCCAAGATAAACAGATAACCGGGGAGCTGTTTTTT. This gives the protein CASSQDKQITGELFF.

This clone was detected a few times. The chain carries TRBV29-1 and TRBJ1-2; 10 bases match TRBD1. Per germline, CDR1 SQVTM and CDR2 ANQGSEA. CDR3 length equals 17 residues. The V segment lost 7 bases and the J segment 8 bases; nucleotides outside the gene matches: 22. The CDR3 DNA reads as TGCAGCGCCGGGTTTGGATCGGGACAGGGGTATTCGGGAGGCTACACCTTC. Protein: CSAGFGSGQGYSGGYTF.

V and J are TRBV6-1 and TRBJ1-2, with D tentatively TRBD1 (6 bases). The CDR3 runs to 15 residues. Trimming stripped 5 bases from V and 8 bases from J, with 21 bases between. In germline, CDR1 is MNHNS, CDR2 SASEGT. The CDR3 DNA follows: TGTGCCAGCAGTAGGATCGCACAGGGTAAGAGCGGCTACACCTTC. It encodes CASSRIAQGKSGYTF.

This clone was observed once. This chain uses TRBV7-9 with TRBJ1-2, with a tentative D call TRBD1 (5 bases). Trimming removed 4 bases from V and 4 bases from J, with 10 bases in between. Looked up from germline, CDR1 is SEHNR and CDR2 is FQNEAQ (reference sequence). The CDR3 contains 13 residues. CDR3 nucleotides: TGTGCCAGCAGCTCAGGACACGCCTATGGCTACACCTTC. Protein sequence: CASSSGHAYGYTF.

This rearrangement joins TRBV5-4 to TRBJ2-7; weak D call: TRBD2 (6 bases). There are 15 residues in the CDR3. V was trimmed by 3 bases and J by 0 bases, leaving 13 bases between them. Germline V gene sequence: CDR1 SGHNT, CDR2 YYREEE (reference sequence). CDR3 in DNA: TGTGCCAGCAGCTCCCGGGAGAGAAGCTCCTACGAGCAGTACTTC. This encodes CASSSRERSSYEQYF. The variable domain in full, with the rest retrieved from reference TRBV5-4 and TRBJ2-7, is ETGVTQSPTHLIKTRGQQVTLRCSSQSGHNTVSWYQQALGQGPQFIFQYYREEENGRGNFPPRFSGLQFPNYSSELNVNALELDDSALYLCASSSRERSSYEQYFGPGTRLTVT.

The chain carries TRBV7-3 and TRBJ1-3; D not certain. The germline V gene encodes CDR1 SGHTA and CDR2 FQGTGA. Trimming removed 1 base at V and 2 bases at J, with 12 bases between. CDR3 length: 16 amino acids. The CDR3 DNA sequence: TGTGCCAGCAGCTTAAATCCGGGGAGTGCTGGAAACACCATATATTTT. Residues: CASSLNPGSAGNTIYF.

This clone was seen a few times. This chain joins TRBV4-2 and TRBJ2-2, with TRBD2 matching 7 bases. Germline CDR1 and CDR2: LGHNA and YNFKEQ. This CDR3 spans 15 amino acids. V gave up 2 bases and J gave up 1 base; unmatched junction bases: 1. In DNA form, the CDR3 reads TGTGCCAGCAGCCAATCTAGCGGGAACACCGGGGAGCTGTTTTTT. Translating it yields CASSQSSGNTGELFF.

The rearrangement uses TRBV5-6 and TRBJ2-1; the match to TRBD2 covers 8 bases. Per germline, CDR1 SGHDT and CDR2 YYEEEE. This CDR3 has 18 amino acids. V shed 5 bases, J shed 1 base, and the junction held 14 bases outside the gene matches. In nucleotides, the CDR3 is TGTGCCAGCAGTACGCCGGGGCGCCGGGAGGGTTCCTACAATGAGCAGTTCTTC. Translation: CASSTPGRREGSYNEQFF.

The V gene is TRBV6-1, the J gene TRBJ1-4, with D tentatively TRBD1 (6 bases). CDR3 length: 16 residues. The germline gives CDR1 MNHNS, CDR2 SASEGT. V was cut by 0 bases and J by 4 bases, with 12 bases left in between. CDR3 protein: CASSEAQGLGNEKLFF. Written as DNA, the CDR3 is TGTGCCAGCAGTGAAGCGCAGGGGCTGGGTAATGAAAAACTGTTTTTT.

The chain joins TRBV9 to TRBJ2-1; 7 bases fit TRBD2. The V and J ends lost 4 bases and 8 bases, in that order; junction bases with no gene match: 15. CDR1 and CDR2 from the germline V gene are SGDLS and YYNGEE. CDR3 length: 16 residues. The CDR3 sequence is CASSKVGGRAGDEQFF. CDR3 in DNA: TGTGCCAGCAGCAAAGTCGGGGGGAGGGCCGGTGATGAGCAGTTCTTC.

The rearrangement joins TRBV4-2 to TRBJ2-5; 9 positions agree with TRBD2. The end of the DNA is better explained by TRBJ2-7, so the J call may be wrong. This CDR3 has 15 residues. Germline V CDR1 and CDR2: LGHNA, YNFKEQ. CDR3 amino acids: CASSQGLASSHEQYF. The CDR3 nucleotides are TGTGCCAGCAGCCAGGGACTAGCTTCGAGTCACGAGCAGTACTTC.

The V gene is TRBV6-1, the J gene TRBJ2-1, with D hard to call. The CDR3 loop spans 11 amino acids. V lost 8 bases and J lost 14, with 16 bases in between. CDR1 is MNHNS, CDR2 SASEGT, per germline. In nucleotides, the CDR3 is TGTGCCAGCCTCGGAGCCCACTGGGAGTTCTTC. It codes for CASLGAHWEFF.

Concerning this clone: The same CDR3 also results from other DNA sequences found in this sample. This chain links TRBV9 with TRBJ2-1; TRBD2 aligns across 8 bases. This CDR3 is built from 17 residues. The V gene end was trimmed by 0 bases and the J gene end by 3 bases; junction bases not matched to a gene: 8. Germline V gene sequence: CDR1 SGDLS, CDR2 YYNGEE. This CDR3 reads CASSVEIAGTLYNEQFF. As DNA, the CDR3 is TGTGCCAGCAGCGTAGAAATAGCGGGGACGCTCTACAATGAGCAGTTCTTC.

Only one count was recorded for this clone. The CDR3 nucleotides are TGTGCCATCAGTGAGTCGCGGGCTGGGTCTGGGGCCAACGTCCTGACTTTC. Protein: CAISESRAGSGANVLTF. J is TRBJ2-6 and V is TRBV10-3; tentative D call: TRBD2 (5 bases). Germline-derived CDR1 and CDR2 are ENHRY and SYGVKD. CDR3 length: 17 amino acids. V lost 0 bases to trimming and J lost 1 base, with 10 bases between them.

V and J are TRBV18 and TRBJ2-3; TRBD2 matches at 7 bases. The junction had 9 bases not matched to a gene; V was cut back by 1 base and J by 2 bases. The CDR3 length is 17 residues. Germline assignment: CDR1 KGHSH and CDR2 LQKENI. CDR3 loop: CASSPRSRDYNTDTQYF. CDR3 sequence (DNA): TGTGCCAGCTCACCACGCAGCCGGGACTACAACACAGATACGCAGTATTTT.

The chain combines TRBV2 with TRBJ1-5; TRBD1 aligns across 9 bases. The V gene end was trimmed by 3 bases and the J gene end by 5 bases; junction bases not matched to a gene: 5. Looked up from germline, CDR1 is SNHLY and CDR2 is FYNNEI. This CDR3 comprises 15 residues. CDR3: CASSEETGGYQPQHF. The CDR3 DNA is TGTGCCAGCAGTGAGGAGACAGGGGGATATCAGCCCCAGCATTTT.

The chain joins TRBV19 to TRBJ1-5, with D unresolved. The CDR3 loop spans 14 amino acids. The germline V gene encodes CDR1 LNHDA and CDR2 SQIVND (reference sequence). V lost 2 bases to trimming and J lost 3 bases, with 8 bases between them. The CDR3 bases are TGTGCCAGTAGTATAAACGGGAACAATCAGCCCCAGCATTTT. Its translation is CASSINGNNQPQHF.

The chain joins TRBV4-2 to TRBJ2-1, with D possibly being TRBD1 (6 bases). The V and J ends lost 1 base and 1 base respectively, with 14 bases between them. CDR1 is LGHNA, CDR2 YNFKEQ, per germline. The CDR3 covers 17 residues. The chain's CDR3 is CASSQGRDTSSYNEQFF. DNA for the CDR3: TGTGCCAGCAGCCAAGGCCGGGACACTAGTTCCTACAATGAGCAGTTCTTC.

The chain recombines TRBV13 with TRBJ1-3; D is perhaps TRBD1 (6 bases). This CDR3 spans 21 amino acids. Germline CDR1 is PRHDT and CDR2 is FYEKMQ (reference sequence). V was trimmed by 2 bases and J by 3 bases, leaving 29 bases between them. CDR3 bases: TGTGCCAGCAGCTTAATTCCCGGGGCAGGGGAACTACTTGGGTATGGAAACACCATATATTTT. Its translation: CASSLIPGAGELLGYGNTIYF.

The chain has TRBV14 and TRBJ2-1, with TRBD2 identical over 11 bases. Germline lookup yields CDR1 SGHDN and CDR2 FVKESK. After removal of 0 bases from V and 0 bases from J, the junction contained 10 bases not matched to a gene. The CDR3 is 20 residues long. CDR3 coding DNA: TGTGCCAGCAGCCAAGATCCCGAGACTAGCGGGGAAAGCTCCTACAATGAGCAGTTCTTC. As protein: CASSQDPETSGESSYNEQFF.

This clone showed up just a few times. CDR3 protein: CASSGGTTLNSPLHF. The CDR3 nucleotides are TGTGCCAGTAGTGGTGGGACAACCCTAAATTCACCCCTCCACTTT. The gene calls are TRBV19 and TRBJ1-6; perhaps TRBD1 as D (6 bases). Germline assignment: CDR1 LNHDA and CDR2 SQIVND (reference sequence). V lost 5 bases, J lost 7 bases, and 15 bases lay in between. This CDR3 is 15 amino acids long.

The V call is TRBV19, the J call TRBJ2-7; D is ambiguous. V shed 3 bases and J shed 2 bases, with 11 bases lying between them. Germline assignment: CDR1 LNHDA and CDR2 SQIVND (reference sequence). The CDR3 has 14 residues. In DNA, the CDR3 is TGTGCCAGTAGTATCGACGCGGCGGCCTACGAGCAGTACTTC. Translated: CASSIDAAAYEQYF.